Below, 29 T cell receptor beta chains from the same sample are listed, as sequenced in a study of identical twins. One entry per CDR3 protein results from TCRdb running MiXCR on the 5' RACE reads. The sample records some 630,000 distinct CDR3 sequences, just over 7% being singletons. The sample also formed part of further work on yellow fever vaccine responses in identical twins.

Sample: PBMCs. The receptor set was obtained from a woman between 18 and 29 years old in good health.

In its sample, this clonotype was seen a few times. This chain links TRBV10-3 with TRBJ1-3; 7 nucleotides align to TRBD1. There are 14 residues in the CDR3. V lost 6 bases and J lost 1; bases outside the gene matches: 3. Per germline, CDR1 ENHRY and CDR2 SYGVKD. The CDR3 spells CAISKQGSGNTIYF. CDR3 nucleotides: TGTGCCATCAGCAAACAGGGGTCTGGAAACACCATATATTTT.

The chain recombines TRBV7-3 with TRBJ2-5; TRBD2 is a possible D gene (5 bases). V was pared by 1 base and J by 4 bases, with 7 bases between. The CDR3 runs to 13 residues. Germline loops: CDR1 SGHTA, CDR2 FQGTGA. The CDR3 region has the DNA TGTGCCAGCAGCTTAAGTAGCGTAGAGACCCAGTACTTC. Amino acid sequence: CASSLSSVETQYF.

The V call is TRBV12-3 or TRBV12-4, the J call TRBJ1-2; a possible D gene is TRBD1 (5 bases). V lost 3 bases to trimming and J lost 3 bases, with 11 bases between them. The CDR3 is 14 residues long. The CDR3 DNA sequence: TGTGCCAGCAGTTTGGTCGCAGGGCACTATGGCTACACCTTC. Amino acid sequence: CASSLVAGHYGYTF.

The V and J genes are TRBV28 and TRBJ2-1; 9 bases match TRBD2. The CDR3 runs 16 residues. The germline CDR1 and CDR2 sequences are MDHEN and SYDVKM. J lost 5 bases, V lost 5 bases, and 10 bases had no gene match. CDR3 bases: TGTGCCAGCAGTCTATCCGGGACTAGCACCAACAATGAGCAGTTCTTC. Its protein is CASSLSGTSTNNEQFF. The full variable domain, rest sourced from reference TRBV28 and TRBJ2-1, is DVKVTQSSRYLVKRTGEKVFLECVQDMDHENMFWYRQDPGLGLRLIYFSYDVKMKEKGDIPEGYSVSREKKERFSLILESASTNQTSMYLCASSLSGTSTNNEQFFGPGTRLTVL.

The CDR3 region is CASSLNPGGNSYNEQFF. The CDR3 region has the DNA TGTGCCAGCAGCTTAAATCCGGGAGGGAACTCCTACAATGAGCAGTTCTTC. The V call is TRBV7-3, the J call TRBJ2-1; TRBD2 aligns across 8 bases. V lost 1 base, J lost 0 bases, and 5 bases stayed unmatched. This CDR3 has 17 amino acids. Germline V CDR1 and CDR2: SGHTA, FQGTGA.

CDR3 sequence (DNA): TGTGCCAGCAGCCAAAAAGCGGGAGCGGATGAGACCCAGTACTTC. Translating it yields CASSQKAGADETQYF. The gene calls are TRBV4-2 and TRBJ2-5, with 8 bases aligning to TRBD2. CDR1 and CDR2 (germline): LGHNA, YNFKEQ. J was trimmed by 5 bases and V by 2 bases; bases with no gene match: 7. The CDR3 sequence is 15 residues long.

This clonotype was counted many times. The chain joins TRBV7-6 to TRBJ1-1, with 7 bases that match TRBD1. In germline, CDR1 is SGHVS, CDR2 FNYEAQ. The V and J ends lost 5 bases and 1 base, in that order; junction bases with no gene match: 4. CDR3 size: 14 residues. The CDR3 region is CASSTGQPNTEAFF. In DNA form, the CDR3 reads TGTGCCAGCAGCACGGGACAGCCGAACACTGAAGCTTTCTTT.

The V and J genes are TRBV3-1 and TRBJ1-1; a possible D gene is TRBD1 (6 bases). Germline CDR1 reads LGHDT; CDR2 reads YNNKEL (reference sequence). V was shortened by 3 bases and J by 0 bases, with 14 bases between the two germline ends. CDR3 size: 16 residues. CDR3 nucleotides: TGTGCCAGCAGCCAGGCCCCGGGACAAATGAACACTGAAGCTTTCTTT. It translates to CASSQAPGQMNTEAFF. The full variable domain, with the rest looked up from reference TRBV3-1 and TRBJ1-1, is DTAVSQTPKYLVTQMGNDKSIKCEQNLGHDTMYWYKQDSKKFLKIMFSYNNKELIINETVPNRFSPKSPDKAHLNLHINSLELGDSAVYFCASSQAPGQMNTEAFFGQGTRLTVV.

This clonotype was detected many times. The V gene is TRBV29-1, the J gene TRBJ2-2, with TRBD2 matching 12 bases. CDR1 is SQVTM and CDR2 is ANQGSEA in the germline V gene. There are 16 residues in the CDR3. The V segment lost 7 bases and the J segment 5 bases; nucleotides outside the gene matches: 11. The DNA for the CDR3 is TGCAGCGCCGCCCGACTAGCGGGGGAGAGTACCGGGGAGCTGTTTTTT. This encodes CSAARLAGESTGELFF.

This clonotype showed up just a few times. The chain has TRBV7-8 and TRBJ1-1; no definite D call. The CDR3 is 14 residues long. Per germline, CDR1 SGHVS and CDR2 FQNEAQ. V lost 5 bases, J lost 5 bases, and 15 bases lay in between. The CDR3 nucleotides are TGTGCCAGCAGCCCAAAGTCGCGATTGACTGAAGCTTTCTTT. This gives the protein CASSPKSRLTEAFF. Filled out from reference TRBV7-8 and TRBJ1-1, the complete variable domain reads GAGVSQSPRYKVAKRGQDVALRCDPISGHVSLFWYQQALGQGPEFLTYFQNEAQLDKSGLPSDRFFAERPEGSVSTLKIQRTQQEDSAVYLCASSPKSRLTEAFFGQGTRLTVV.

This clonotype was detected a few times. V gene TRBV29-1 combines with J gene TRBJ2-1, with D unresolved. V shed 4 bases and J shed 5 bases, with 18 bases lying between them. Germline CDR1 SQVTM, CDR2 ANQGSEA. The CDR3 extends over 15 amino acids. Here the CDR3 DNA reads TGCAGCGTTGTAAGGGCCGGATCGGTCCACAATGAGCAGTTCTTC. Protein product: CSVVRAGSVHNEQFF.

This chain links TRBV14 with TRBJ2-7, with D perhaps matching TRBD1 or TRBD2 (5 bases each). Between the trimmed V and J ends, which lost 4 bases and 2 bases, there was a span of 12 bases. There are 14 residues in the CDR3. Looked up from germline, CDR1 is SGHDN and CDR2 is FVKESK. The CDR3 DNA follows: TGTGCCAGCAGCCCAGAACGGGGACCCTACGAGCAGTACTTC. Amino acids: CASSPERGPYEQYF.

This clonotype was found many times. The chain employs TRBV10-2 and TRBJ1-1, with D unclear. CDR1 and CDR2 (germline): WSHSY, SAAADI. This CDR3 is built from 12 residues. Trimming cost V 7 bases and J 0 bases, with 6 bases left between them. CDR3 loop: CASNAMNTEAFF. In nucleotides, the CDR3 is TGCGCCAGCAACGCGATGAACACTGAAGCTTTCTTT.

The genes are TRBV18 and TRBJ2-7; D may correspond to TRBD1 or TRBD2 (5 bases each). Trimming took 4 bases from V and 7 from J, leaving 20 bases between them. Germline V lookup: CDR1 KGHSH, CDR2 LQKENI. The CDR3 loop spans 15 amino acids. The CDR3 coding sequence is TGTGCCAGCTCACTCGGGACCGGGTTTTCGGGTGAGCAGTACTTC. This translates into CASSLGTGFSGEQYF.

This sequence joins TRBV11-2 and TRBJ1-2; D is possibly TRBD1 (5 bases). Trimming removed 5 bases from V and 0 bases from J, with 16 bases in between. The CDR3 has 16 residues. CDR1 SGHAT and CDR2 FQNNGV come from the germline V gene. For the CDR3, the DNA is TGTGCCAGCAGCGCCCTGACAGCCACTTCTAACTATGGCTACACCTTC. Its protein product is CASSALTATSNYGYTF.

This clonotype was seen a handful of times. The chain uses TRBV7-8 and TRBJ1-2; weak D call: TRBD1 (6 bases). Germline CDR1 is SGHVS and CDR2 is FQNEAQ. There are 13 residues in the CDR3. Trimming removed 3 bases at V and 7 bases at J, with 12 bases between. CDR3: CASSLSGESGYTF. The CDR3 nucleotides read TGTGCCAGCAGCTTGTCAGGGGAAAGTGGCTACACCTTC.

This clonotype was counted between two and nine times. The chain has TRBV12-3 or TRBV12-4 and TRBJ2-4; 7 nucleotides match TRBD1. This CDR3 contains 15 residues. V lost 6 bases to trimming and J lost 0 bases; unmatched junction nucleotides: 5. The CDR3 sequence: CASRQQGLAKNIQYF. As DNA, the CDR3 is TGTGCCAGCAGGCAACAGGGGCTAGCCAAAAACATTCAGTACTTC.

This clonotype was recorded a few times. The gene calls are TRBV5-6 and TRBJ1-1; D is unclear. This CDR3 is 16 amino acids long. V dropped 0 bases and J dropped 1 base, with 13 bases sitting between them. Germline CDR1 is SGHDT and CDR2 is YYEEEE. CDR3 region: CASSLDAGLPNTEAFF. CDR3 nucleotide sequence: TGTGCCAGCAGCTTGGATGCAGGCCTTCCGAACACTGAAGCTTTCTTT.

V and J are TRBV24-1 and TRBJ2-2; D gene unclear. Germline V gene lookup returns CDR1 KGHDR and CDR2 SFDVKD. Trimming took 7 bases from V and 4 from J, leaving 9 bases between them. CDR3 length: 13 residues. The CDR3 spells CATRKGRTGELFF. CDR3 nucleotides: TGTGCCACCAGGAAGGGTCGCACCGGGGAGCTGTTTTTT.

This CDR3 reads CATSRDMVGEQYV. As DNA, the CDR3 is TGTGCCACCAGCAGAGATATGGTCGGCGAGCAGTACGTC. The chain carries TRBV15 and TRBJ2-7; no clear D. Trimming pared 0 bases from V and 6 bases from J, leaving 9 bases between. The CDR3 is 13 residues long. From germline, CDR1 is LNHNV and CDR2 YYDKDF (reference sequence).

Ten or more counts support this clonotype. The rearrangement joins TRBV10-3 to TRBJ2-1; D not resolved. V was shortened by 5 bases and J by 6 bases, with 8 bases between the two germline ends. This CDR3 is 12 amino acids long. CDR1 is ENHRY, CDR2 SYGVKD, per germline. CDR3: CAISQLGNEQFF. The CDR3 DNA is TGTGCCATCAGTCAACTTGGCAATGAGCAGTTCTTC.

V gene TRBV10-2 combines with J gene TRBJ2-3; no clear D gene. V was clipped by 7 bases and J by 0 bases, with 11 bases between them. CDR3 length: 14 amino acids. In germline, CDR1 is WSHSY, CDR2 SAAADI. The CDR3 sequence is CASTQIKSTDTQYF. Written as DNA, the CDR3 is TGCGCCAGCACCCAGATTAAAAGCACAGATACGCAGTATTTT.

This clonotype was recorded a few times. V and J are TRBV4-1 and TRBJ2-1; TRBD1 or TRBD2 may be the D gene (5 bases each). Germline V gives CDR1 MGHRA, CDR2 YSYEKL. The CDR3 runs 17 residues. V was trimmed by 3 bases and J by 0 bases, leaving 15 bases between them. The CDR3 sequence: CASSQRGGESSYNEQFF. The CDR3 nucleotides read TGCGCCAGCAGCCAGAGGGGTGGGGAAAGCTCCTACAATGAGCAGTTCTTC.

There are many counts of this clonotype. CDR3 sequence reads: CATSAEGTSGYNEQFF. The DNA for the CDR3 is TGTGCCACCAGTGCCGAGGGGACTAGCGGATACAATGAGCAGTTCTTC. V is TRBV24-1 and J is TRBJ2-1; TRBD2 matches 11 bases. V gave up 5 bases and J gave up 4 bases; unmatched junction bases: 6. The length of the CDR3 is 16 residues. Germline CDR1 is KGHDR and CDR2 is SFDVKD.

The table lists this clonotype with many counts. The chain uses TRBV5-1 and TRBJ2-1, with a possible D match to TRBD2 (7 bases). V shed 0 bases and J shed 0 bases, with 16 bases lying between them. This CDR3 has 18 amino acids. The V gene's germline CDR1 is SGHRS and CDR2 YFSETQ. The CDR3 DNA follows: TGCGCCAGCAGCTTGGTGGCTAGCGGACAGAGCTCCTACAATGAGCAGTTCTTC. Protein product: CASSLVASGQSSYNEQFF. The full variable domain, its missing parts supplied by reference TRBV5-1 and TRBJ2-1, is KAGVTQTPRYLIKTRGQQVTLSCSPISGHRSVSWYQQTPGQGLQFLFEYFSETQRNKGNFPGRFSGRQFSNSRSEMNVSTLELGDSALYLCASSLVASGQSSYNEQFFGPGTRLTVL.

This clonotype was seen many times. The chain couples TRBV4-2 to TRBJ1-1, with TRBD1 matching over 8 bases. Germline CDR1 reads LGHNA; CDR2 reads YNFKEQ. This CDR3 has 17 amino acids. Germline trimming cut 3 bases from V and 0 bases from J; bases unmatched to any gene: 9. This chain's CDR3 is CASSQDRAGILNTEAFF. CDR3 DNA sequence: TGTGCCAGCAGCCAGGACAGGGCTGGAATATTGAACACTGAAGCTTTCTTT.

This chain links TRBV25-1 with TRBJ1-3, with D unresolved. The CDR3 length is 15 residues. CDR1 and CDR2 from the germline V gene are MGHDK and SYGVNS. The germline V and J ends were trimmed by 4 bases and 0 bases, with 10 bases remaining between them. The CDR3 is CASSGTPLSGNTIYF. CDR3 sequence (DNA): TGTGCCAGCAGTGGTACCCCTCTCTCTGGAAACACCATATATTTT.

The J gene is TRBJ2-7, the V gene TRBV6-1; D remains unclear. Germline CDR1 and CDR2: MNHNS and SASEGT. There are 13 residues in the CDR3. The ends were cut back, 7 bases at V and 8 bases at J, with 18 bases in the middle. Here the CDR3 reads CASTESTPLKQYF. CDR3 DNA: TGTGCCAGCACCGAGTCGACGCCTCTGAAGCAGTACTTC.

The chain's CDR3 is CASTPGGGGEQYF. The CDR3 DNA sequence: TGTGCCAGCACCCCGGGGGGAGGGGGCGAGCAGTACTTC. This rearrangement joins TRBV6-1 to TRBJ2-7, with D maybe TRBD2 (7 bases). The CDR3 has 13 residues. Germline V gene data show CDR1 as MNHNS and CDR2 as SASEGT. Trimming took 7 bases from V and 6 from J, leaving 16 bases between them.